The rows below give T cell receptor beta chains drawn from one sample of a study of a mutant IDH1 vaccine in newly diagnosed glioma. Profiling relied on immunoSEQ multiplex PCR, and the TCRdb table lists in-frame clones only, not all of them. The sample has tens of thousands of clones, 83% seen once. Sample: PBMCs, taken from a glioma patient treated with radiotherapy, temozolomide or both. These receptors were collected from a woman aged 45-59 years with glioma. Each CDR3 is given with its conserved first and last residue. The order of the fields is clone size, D gene, J gene, V gene, CDR3 protein, CDR3 DNA. D genes are given only for firm matches. For some rows the clone size is stated as once, few or many, or as a class when expanded; others skip it.

>NA|NA|TRBJ1-6|TRBV7-9
CASTISYNSPLHF
TGTGCCAGCACGATCTCCTATAATTCACCCCTCCACTTT
>few|TRBD1|TRBJ2-2|TRBV30
CAWDRTGDTGELFF
TGTGCCTGGGATCGCACAGGGGACACCGGGGAGCTGTTTTTT
>NA|TRBD1|TRBJ2-6|TRBV29-1
CSADTGGPLPGANVLTF
TGCAGCGCCGACACAGGGGGCCCTCTCCCCGGGGCCAACGTCCTGACTTTC
>NA|TRBD2|TRBJ2-5|TRBV5-1
CASRVAGSTQETQYF
TGCGCCAGCCGAGTAGCGGGGTCTACTCAAGAGACCCAGTACTTC
>NA|NA|TRBJ2-1|TRBV6-5
CASASGNEQFF
TGTGCCAGTGCCTCGGGTAATGAGCAGTTCTTC
>once|TRBD1|TRBJ1-2|TRBV6-1
CASSANPGQGAPGYGYTF
TGTGCCAGCAGTGCCAATCCGGGACAGGGGGCGCCGGGCTATGGCTACACCTTC
>NA|NA|TRBJ1-5|TRBV6-1
CASSEAKGRQPQHF
TGTGCCAGCAGTGAAGCAAAGGGGCGGCAGCCCCAGCATTTT
>NA|NA|TRBJ2-7|TRBV30
CAWSDQGYEQYF
TGTGCCTGGAGTGACCAGGGCTACGAGCAGTACTTC
>few|NA|TRBJ1-6|TRBV4-1
CASSQDLGVMSPLHF
TGCGCCAGCAGCCAAGATCTCGGGGTAATGTCACCCCTCCACTTT
>NA|NA|TRBJ2-6|TRBV7-3
CASSFAQQGSGANVLTF
TGTGCCAGCAGCTTTGCCCAACAGGGCTCTGGGGCCAACGTCCTGACTTTC
>NA|NA|TRBJ2-7|TRBV7-2
CASSLAISPQVHEQYF
TGTGCCAGCAGCTTAGCTATTAGCCCCCAGGTCCACGAGCAGTACTTC
>NA|NA|TRBJ1-1|TRBV10-3
CAISVGDEAFF
TGTGCCATCAGTGTTGGCGATGAAGCTTTCTTT
>NA|NA|TRBJ1-3|TRBV7-9
CASSLRAGGSDGNTIYF
TGTGCCAGCAGCTTACGGGCAGGAGGCTCGGACGGAAACACCATATATTTT
>NA|NA|TRBJ1-2|TRBV4-3
CASSRSQLEGYTF
TGCGCCAGCAGCCGAAGTCAACTGGAGGGCTACACCTTC
>NA|TRBD1|TRBJ1-4|TRBV5-1
CASSLGTGWGEKLFF
TGCGCCAGCAGCTTGGGGACAGGGTGGGGTGAAAAACTGTTTTTT
>NA|NA|TRBJ1-6|TRBV7-2
CASSPGWGSNSPLHF
TGTGCCAGCAGCCCGGGGTGGGGCAGCAATTCACCCCTCCACTTT
>NA|TRBD2|TRBJ2-2|TRBV5-1
CASSLQRGNTGELFF
TGCGCCAGCAGCTTGCAGCGGGGGAACACCGGGGAGCTGTTTTTT
>NA|NA|TRBJ1-1|TRBV5-5
CASSSHDGAGTEAFF
TGTGCCAGCAGCTCCCACGATGGGGCGGGCACTGAAGCTTTCTTT
>NA|TRBD1|TRBJ2-7|TRBV5-4
CASSFRQGSLYEQYF
TGTGCCAGCAGCTTTAGACAGGGGTCACTCTACGAGCAGTACTTC
>NA|NA|TRBJ2-1|TRBV6-4
CASSDPTSSRYNEQFF
TGTGCCAGCAGTGACCCCACTAGTTCCCGTTACAATGAGCAGTTCTTC
>once|TRBD1|TRBJ1-1|TRBV5-1
CASSERDRVTEAFF
TGCGCCAGCAGCGAAAGGGACAGGGTCACTGAAGCTTTCTTT
>NA|TRBD2|TRBJ2-5|TRBV15
CATSREAGGPVGETQYF
TGTGCCACCAGCAGAGAAGCGGGGGGACCTGTGGGAGAGACCCAGTACTTC
>NA|NA|TRBJ2-2|TRBV7-6
CASSLGFGELFF
TGTGCCAGCAGCTTAGGGTTCGGGGAGCTGTTTTTT
>once|TRBD2|TRBJ2-3|TRBV7-2
CASNRGGLEADTQYF
TGTGCCAGCAATCGGGGGGGCTTAGAGGCAGATACGCAGTATTTT
>NA|NA|TRBJ2-7|TRBV27
CASSPSEGYEQYF
TGTGCCAGCAGTCCCTCCGAGGGCTACGAGCAGTACTTC
>once|TRBD1|TRBJ2-5|TRBV5-4
CASSGTGKRETQYF
TGTGCCAGCAGCGGGACAGGGAAGCGAGAGACCCAGTACTTC
>NA|TRBD2|TRBJ2-3|TRBV25-1
CAIGTSNTQYF
TGTGCCATCGGGACTAGCAATACGCAGTATTTT
>NA|TRBD2|TRBJ2-1|TRBV19
CASSIDGTRGVEQFF
TGTGCCAGTAGTATAGATGGGACTAGGGGTGTTGAGCAGTTCTTC
>NA|NA|TRBJ1-1|TRBV7-5
CARSSPLNTEAFF
TGTGCCAGAAGCTCTCCCTTGAACACTGAAGCTTTCTTT
>NA|NA|TRBJ2-1|TRBV25-1
CASSRIHEQFF
TGTGCCAGCAGTAGGATACATGAGCAGTTCTTC
>NA|NA|TRBJ1-1|TRBV10-3
CAIRGTGMNTEAFF
TGTGCCATCAGGGGGACGGGGATGAACACTGAAGCTTTCTTT
>NA|NA|TRBJ1-4|TRBV6-1
CASSGTGISEKLFF
TGTGCCAGCAGTGGAACAGGGATAAGTGAAAAACTGTTTTTT
>NA|NA|TRBJ1-2|TRBV6-1
CASSEVPGRGYTF
TGTGCCAGCAGTGAAGTGCCCGGGCGGGGCTACACCTTC
>NA|NA|TRBJ2-3|TRBV10-3
CATAGGRGGTDTQYF
TGTGCCACCGCAGGGGGGCGGGGGGGCACAGATACGCAGTATTTT
>NA|TRBD2|TRBJ2-1|TRBV5-4
CASSSAGTSGRALFF
TGTGCCAGCAGCTCAGCCGGGACTAGCGGTAGGGCTCTGTTCTTC
>NA|NA|TRBJ1-2|TRBV19
CASSNRDRPNYGYTF
TGTGCCAGTAGTAACCGGGACCGACCTAACTATGGCTACACCTTC
>NA|TRBD1|TRBJ1-2|TRBV5-5
CASSLGRGQNGYTF
TGTGCCAGCAGCTTGGGGCGGGGACAGAATGGCTACACCTTC
>NA|NA|TRBJ2-3|TRBV19
CASKWVSTDTQYF
TGTGCCAGTAAATGGGTGAGCACAGATACGCAGTATTTT
>NA|TRBD1|TRBJ1-6|TRBV19
CASSLYRGGDSPLHF
TGTGCCAGTAGTCTTTACAGGGGAGGAGATTCACCCCTCCACTTT
>NA|TRBD1|TRBJ1-5|TRBV10-3
CAISETLKGGQGFNQPQHF
TGTGCCATCAGTGAAACCCTCAAGGGGGGACAGGGGTTTAATCAGCCCCAGCATTTT